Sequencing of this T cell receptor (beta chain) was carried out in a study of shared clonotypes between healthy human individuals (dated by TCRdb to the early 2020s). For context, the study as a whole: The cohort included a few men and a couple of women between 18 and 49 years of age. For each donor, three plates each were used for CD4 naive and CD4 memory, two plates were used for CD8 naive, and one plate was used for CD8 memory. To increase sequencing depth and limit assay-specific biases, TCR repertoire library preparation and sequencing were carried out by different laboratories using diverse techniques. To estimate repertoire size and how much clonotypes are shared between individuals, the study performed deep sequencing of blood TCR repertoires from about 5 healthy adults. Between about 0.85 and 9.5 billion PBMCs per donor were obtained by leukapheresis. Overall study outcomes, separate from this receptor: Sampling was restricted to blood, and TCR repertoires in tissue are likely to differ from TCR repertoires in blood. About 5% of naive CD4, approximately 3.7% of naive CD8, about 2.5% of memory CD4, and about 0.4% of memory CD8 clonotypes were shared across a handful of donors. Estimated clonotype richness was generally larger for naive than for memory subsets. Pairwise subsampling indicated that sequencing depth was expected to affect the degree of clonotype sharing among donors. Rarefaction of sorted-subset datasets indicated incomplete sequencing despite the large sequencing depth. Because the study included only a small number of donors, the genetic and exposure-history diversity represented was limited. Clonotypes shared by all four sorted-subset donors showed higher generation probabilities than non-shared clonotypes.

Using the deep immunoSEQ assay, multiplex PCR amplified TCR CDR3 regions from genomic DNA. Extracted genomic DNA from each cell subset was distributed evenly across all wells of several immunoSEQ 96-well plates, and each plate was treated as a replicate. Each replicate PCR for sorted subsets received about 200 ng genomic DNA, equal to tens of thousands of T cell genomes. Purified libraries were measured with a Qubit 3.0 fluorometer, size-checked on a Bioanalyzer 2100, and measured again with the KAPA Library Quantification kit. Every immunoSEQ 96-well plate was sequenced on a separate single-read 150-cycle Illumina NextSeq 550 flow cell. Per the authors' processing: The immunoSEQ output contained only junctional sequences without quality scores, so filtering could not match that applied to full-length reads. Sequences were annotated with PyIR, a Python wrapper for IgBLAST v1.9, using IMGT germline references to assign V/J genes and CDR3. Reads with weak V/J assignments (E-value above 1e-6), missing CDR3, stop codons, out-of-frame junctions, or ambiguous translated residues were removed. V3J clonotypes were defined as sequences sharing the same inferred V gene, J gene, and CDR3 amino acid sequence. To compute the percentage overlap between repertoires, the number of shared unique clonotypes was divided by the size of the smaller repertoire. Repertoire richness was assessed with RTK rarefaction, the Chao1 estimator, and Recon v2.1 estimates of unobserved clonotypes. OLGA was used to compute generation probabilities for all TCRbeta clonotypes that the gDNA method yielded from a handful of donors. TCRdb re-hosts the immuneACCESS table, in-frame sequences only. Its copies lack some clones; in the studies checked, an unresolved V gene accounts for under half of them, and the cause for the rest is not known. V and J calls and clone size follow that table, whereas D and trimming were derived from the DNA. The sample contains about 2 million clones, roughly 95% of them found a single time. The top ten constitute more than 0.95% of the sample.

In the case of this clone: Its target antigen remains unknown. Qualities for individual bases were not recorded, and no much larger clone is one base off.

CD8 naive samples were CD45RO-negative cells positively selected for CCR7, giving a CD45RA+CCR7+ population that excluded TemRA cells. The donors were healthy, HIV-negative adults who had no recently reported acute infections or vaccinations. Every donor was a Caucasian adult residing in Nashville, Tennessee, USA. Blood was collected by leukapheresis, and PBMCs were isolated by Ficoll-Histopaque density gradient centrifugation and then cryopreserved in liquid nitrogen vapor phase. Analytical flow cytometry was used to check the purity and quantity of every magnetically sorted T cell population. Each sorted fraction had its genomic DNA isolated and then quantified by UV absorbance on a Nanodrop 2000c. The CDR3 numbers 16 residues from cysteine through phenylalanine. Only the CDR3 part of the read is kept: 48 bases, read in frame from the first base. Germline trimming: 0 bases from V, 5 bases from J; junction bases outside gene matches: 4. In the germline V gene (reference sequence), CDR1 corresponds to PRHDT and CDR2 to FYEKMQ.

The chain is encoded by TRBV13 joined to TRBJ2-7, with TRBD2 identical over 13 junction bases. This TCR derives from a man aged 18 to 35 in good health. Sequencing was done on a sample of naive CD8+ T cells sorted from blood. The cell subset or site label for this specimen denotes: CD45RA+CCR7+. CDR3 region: CASSLGGTSGIHEQYF. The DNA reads TGTGCCAGCAGCTTAGGCGGGACTAGCGGGATCCACGAGCAGTACTTC.